This T cell receptor beta chain was documented in a study of cytomegalovirus exposure and HLA in healthy donors. The wider study: From donors who were HLA-typed, an early data release held 65 million to 85 million unique TCRs. Notes on the study in general: After further analysis at a later stage, 15,000 to 20,000 TCR beta sequences were associated with HLA alleles at 0.05 false discovery rate. The authors later linked a missense DCLRE1C variant to TCR beta V- and J-gene trimming. In vitro work confirmed that three CMV-associated chains recognize CMV antigens.

The PCR used 60 Vbeta and 13 Jbeta primers. Produced via immunoSEQ multiplex PCR; TCRdb's table is partial and in-frame only. This sample carries roughly 200,000 clones, under 85% of them seen once, and the ten largest clones take about 2.7%. Note on this clone: Its antigen is still unknown. The CDR3 does not close with the conserved phenylalanine or tryptophan, likely indicating a read error.

The CDR3 spans 13 residues. Trimming stripped 6 bases from V and 7 bases from J, with 13 bases between. Per the germline V gene, CDR1 is SEHNR and CDR2 is FQNEAQ (reference sequence). V usage is TRBV7-9 and J usage is TRBJ2-4; TRBD2 might be the D (5 bases). The sequencing sample was made of PBMCs. This TCR derives from a male donor in good health and CMV-seronegative. The CDR3: CASSSDKRNIQYS. For the CDR3, the DNA is TGTGCCAGCAGTTCCGACAAGCGGAACATTCAGTACTCC.